The 28 T cell receptor beta chains listed next were all sequenced from one sample in a study of identical twins. TCRdb analysed the 5' RACE reads with MiXCR anew, one entry per CDR3 protein. The sample has 1.5 million to 2 million distinct CDR3 sequences, about 31% seen once. The sequencing sample was made of cord blood. These receptors were taken from a newborn girl in good health.

This clonotype has only a few counts. The chain joins TRBV20-1 to TRBJ1-2, with D possibly being TRBD1 (6 bases). CDR1 DFQATT and CDR2 SNEGSKA come from the germline V gene (reference sequence). The CDR3 has 12 amino acids. Trimming took off 4 bases at V and 4 bases at J, with 10 bases between the two ends. Here the CDR3 DNA reads TGCAGTGCTATCCAGGGGAGCTATGGCTACACCTTC. Translated: CSAIQGSYGYTF.

This clonotype showed up just a few times. V and J are TRBV9 and TRBJ2-6; the D is unclear. This CDR3 region has 16 residues. Germline V gene lookup returns CDR1 SGDLS and CDR2 YYNGEE. V was shortened by 0 bases and J by 0 bases, with 7 bases between the two germline ends. The CDR3 here is CASSVEPPSGANVLTF. CDR3 nucleotides: TGTGCCAGCAGCGTAGAACCGCCCTCTGGGGCCAACGTCCTGACTTTC.

This clonotype was seen a handful of times. The chain has TRBV7-2 and TRBJ1-1; D may be TRBD1 (6 bases). This CDR3 has 16 residues. Between the trimmed V and J ends, which lost 8 bases and 1 base, there was a span of 20 bases. CDR1 and CDR2 (germline): SGHTA, FQGNSA. The CDR3 region has the DNA TGTGCCAGCCCTATCTCGGGGGCACGTACGAACACTGAAGCTTTCTTT. It is translated as CASPISGARTNTEAFF. Full variable domain (outside the CDR3, taken from reference TRBV7-2 and TRBJ1-1): GAGVSQSPSNKVTEKGKDVELRCDPISGHTALYWYRQSLGQGLEFLIYFQGNSAPDKSGLPSDRFSAERTGGSVSTLTIQRTQQEDSAVYLCASPISGARTNTEAFFGQGTRLTVV.

This clonotype came up many times. One end of the junction varies from germline; a read error may be responsible. This rearrangement joins TRBV3-1 to TRBJ2-1; D not certain. The CDR3 runs to 12 residues. Germline V gives CDR1 LGHDT, CDR2 YNNKEL (reference sequence). The CDR3 DNA is TGCGCCAGCAGCCGGGTCGGCAATGAGCAGTTCTTC. It encodes CASSRVGNEQFF.

This clonotype was seen more than once but under ten times. The chain uses TRBV20-1 and TRBJ1-6; D is undetermined. This CDR3 has 13 amino acids. V was cut by 4 bases and J by 8 bases, with 12 bases left in between. The germline V gene has CDR1 DFQATT and CDR2 SNEGSKA (reference sequence). The CDR3 reads CSATPSADSPLHF. CDR3 DNA: TGCAGTGCTACCCCTTCCGCCGATTCACCCCTCCACTTT.

The V gene is TRBV6-5, the J gene TRBJ1-1; D is unresolved. V was shortened by 2 bases and J by 1 base, with 11 bases between the two germline ends. Germline V lookup: CDR1 MNHEY, CDR2 SVGAGI. CDR3 length: 15 amino acids. The CDR3 nucleotides read TGTGCCAGCAGTTACAAGGGCAGTACGAACACTGAAGCTTTCTTT. This translates into CASSYKGSTNTEAFF.

The CDR3: CASSIGGGYNEQYF. The CDR3 DNA follows: TGTGCCAGTAGTATAGGGGGTGGATACAATGAGCAGTACTTC. The chain employs TRBV19 and TRBJ2-1, with unresolved D. The DNA end lines up better with TRBJ2-7; the J call may be wrong. The CDR3 loop spans 14 amino acids. In germline, CDR1 is LNHDA, CDR2 SQIVND (reference sequence).

This clonotype was recorded a few times. This rearrangement joins TRBV11-2 to TRBJ2-1; D possibly corresponds to TRBD2 (6 bases). This CDR3 region has 14 residues. V lost 1 base, J lost 10 bases, and 14 bases lay in between. CDR1 and CDR2 (germline): SGHAT, FQNNGV. The CDR3 region is CASSLGLGSYEQFF. In nucleotides, the CDR3 is TGTGCCAGCAGCTTAGGACTAGGATCCTACGAGCAGTTCTTC.

This clonotype has a handful of counts. This chain links TRBV20-1 with TRBJ2-3; D is unclear. The V end was cut by 0 bases, the J end by 2 bases, with 9 bases between. The CDR3 extends over 14 amino acids. Per the germline V gene, CDR1 is DFQATT and CDR2 is SNEGSKA (reference sequence). The CDR3 loop is CSARDLSITDTQYF. Written as DNA, the CDR3 is TGCAGTGCTAGAGACCTCTCTATCACAGATACGCAGTATTTT.

This CDR3 is CASRRVPGLGTDTQYF. The CDR3 DNA follows: TGTGCCAGCAGACGAGTGCCAGGCCTCGGCACAGATACGCAGTATTTT. The chain employs TRBV7-2 and TRBJ2-3, with D unresolved. The ends were cut back, 6 bases at V and 1 base at J, with 17 bases in the middle. This CDR3 comprises 16 residues. CDR1 SGHTA and CDR2 FQGNSA come from the germline V gene.

The chain has TRBV20-1 and TRBJ1-5, with D hard to call. V gave up 6 bases and J gave up 7 bases, with 16 bases separating them. The CDR3 contains 13 residues. Germline CDR1 DFQATT, CDR2 SNEGSKA (reference sequence). This chain's CDR3 is CSALLGLGQPQHF. In DNA form, the CDR3 reads TGCAGTGCCCTGTTGGGCCTCGGGCAGCCCCAGCATTTT.

The V call is TRBV6-5, the J call TRBJ2-7, with a tentative D call TRBD1 (6 bases). The CDR3 spans 15 residues. CDR1 and CDR2 from the germline V gene are MNHEY and SVGAGI. Between the trimmed V and J ends, which lost 6 bases and 0 bases, there was a span of 15 bases. This chain's CDR3 is CASRPLKTGSYEQYF. CDR3 nucleotide sequence: TGTGCCAGCAGACCCCTTAAGACAGGCTCCTACGAGCAGTACTTC.

This clonotype was counted a few times. J is TRBJ1-2 and V is TRBV7-9; a possible D gene is TRBD1 (5 bases). The CDR3 spans 16 residues. The V gene's germline CDR1 is SEHNR and CDR2 FQNEAQ (reference sequence). V lost 1 base, J lost 4 bases, and 16 bases lay in between. CDR3 region: CASSLGGSNIFYGYTF. The CDR3 DNA reads as TGTGCCAGCAGCTTAGGGGGGAGCAACATTTTCTATGGCTACACCTTC. Using reference TRBV7-9 and TRBJ1-2 for the parts outside the CDR3, the full variable domain is DTGVSQNPRHKITKRGQNVTFRCDPISEHNRLYWYRQTLGQGPEFLTYFQNEAQLEKSRLLSDRFSAERPKGSFSTLEIQRTEQGDSAMYLCASSLGGSNIFYGYTFGSGTRLTVV.

For this clonotype: Compared with germline, one end of the junction differs, possibly owing to a read error. The chain joins TRBV29-1 to TRBJ1-2; maybe TRBD1 (5 bases). This CDR3 spans 13 amino acids. Germline lookup yields CDR1 SQVTM and CDR2 ANQGSEA. The CDR3 DNA is TGCAGCGTTGAATGGGGGAGCGACTATGGCTGCACCTTC. Translation gives CSVEWGSDYGCTF.

Many counts were recorded for this clonotype. The chain joins TRBV5-1 to TRBJ2-7, with D maybe TRBD2 (6 bases). The V gene lost 1 base and the J gene lost 3 bases, with 11 bases spanning the gap. Germline-derived CDR1 and CDR2 are SGHRS and YFSETQ. The CDR3 runs 14 residues. CDR3 region: CASSLNGRSYEQYF. The DNA for the CDR3 is TGCGCCAGCAGCTTGAACGGGAGAAGCTACGAGCAGTACTTC.

This clonotype was observed a handful of times. The chain joins TRBV2 to TRBJ2-7, with a tentative D call TRBD2 (7 bases). This CDR3 has 14 amino acids. Germline assignment: CDR1 SNHLY and CDR2 FYNNEI. Between the trimmed V and J ends, which lost 9 bases and 2 bases, there was a span of 17 bases. CDR3 nucleotides: TGTGCCAGTTATACAGGGAGGGCCCCCTACGAGCAGTACTTC. It encodes CASYTGRAPYEQYF.

V gene TRBV12-3 or TRBV12-4 combines with J gene TRBJ1-2, with D possibly TRBD1 on 6 matching bases. The CDR3 has 13 residues. Trimming took off 0 bases at V and 7 bases at J, with 9 bases between the two ends. The CDR3 is CASSLAQGFGYTF. CDR3 in DNA: TGTGCCAGCAGTTTAGCACAGGGCTTTGGCTACACCTTC.

In its sample, this clonotype was seen many times. The chain couples TRBV7-2 to TRBJ2-3; D perhaps matches TRBD2 (5 bases). Between the trimmed V and J ends, which lost 1 base and 6 bases, there was a span of 26 bases. The CDR3 covers 19 residues. Germline CDR1 is SGHTA and CDR2 is FQGNSA. The CDR3 region is CASSLVQLGIFSSGDTQYF. The CDR3 nucleotides are TGTGCCAGCAGCTTAGTACAGTTAGGGATCTTTTCTTCGGGGGATACGCAGTATTTT.

This clonotype was seen a handful of times. This CDR3 reads CASSKEGGYTF. The CDR3 nucleotides read TGTGCCAGTTCGAAAGAGGGTGGCTACACCTTC. The chain joins TRBV2 to TRBJ1-2; D gene unclear. This CDR3 has 11 amino acids. The ends were cut back, 9 bases at V and 7 bases at J, with 12 bases in the middle. In germline, CDR1 is SNHLY, CDR2 FYNNEI.

This clonotype was recorded a few times. Written as DNA, the CDR3 is TGCGCCAGCAGCTCCAGGGGGGAACACAACAATGAGCAGTACTTC. Encoded protein: CASSSRGEHNNEQYF. The rearrangement links TRBV5-1 to TRBJ2-5; D is perhaps TRBD1 (7 bases). Looked up from germline, CDR1 is SGHRS and CDR2 is YFSETQ. Trimming pared 3 bases from V and 11 bases from J, leaving 23 bases between. The CDR3 sequence is 15 residues long.

This clonotype occurred many times. In DNA form, the CDR3 reads TGTGCCAGCAGTTTCGGATTATTTTACGAGCAGTACTTC. This gives the protein CASSFGLFYEQYF. This chain links TRBV27 with TRBJ2-7; no definite D call. The CDR3 covers 13 residues. The V gene lost 3 bases and the J gene lost 4 bases, with 10 bases spanning the gap. Germline-derived CDR1 and CDR2 are MNHEY and SMNVEV (reference sequence).

This clonotype was found once. V and J are TRBV24-1 and TRBJ2-1; D is unresolved. Germline values: CDR1 KGHDR, CDR2 SFDVKD. Trimming took 2 bases from V and 15 from J, leaving 16 bases between them. The CDR3 covers 13 residues. CDR3 amino acids: CATSDSSVLVRFF. The DNA for the CDR3 is TGTGCCACCAGTGATTCCAGCGTCCTTGTGCGGTTCTTC.

V is TRBV10-3 and J is TRBJ2-5; 7 bases line up with TRBD2. Germline lookup yields CDR1 ENHRY and CDR2 SYGVKD. V shed 6 bases, J shed 11 bases, and the junction held 18 bases outside the gene matches. The CDR3 has 15 residues. CDR3: CAIRDASLSRREQYF. The DNA for the CDR3 is TGTGCCATCAGGGATGCTAGCCTGAGTAGGCGGGAGCAGTACTTC.

The rearrangement links TRBV6-2 or TRBV6-3 to TRBJ2-3; no firm D call. The V end lost 2 bases, the J end lost 0 bases, and 6 bases lay between the germline ends. Germline V lookup: CDR1 MNHEY, CDR2 SVGEGT. The CDR3 loop spans 14 amino acids. The CDR3 coding sequence is TGTGCCAGCAGTTACGGAGATAGCACAGATACGCAGTATTTT. As protein: CASSYGDSTDTQYF.

V usage is TRBV5-1 and J usage is TRBJ2-2, with D possibly TRBD1 on 6 matching bases. Per germline, CDR1 SGHRS and CDR2 YFSETQ. CDR3 length: 15 residues. Between the trimmed V and J ends, which lost 2 bases and 6 bases, there was a span of 14 bases. In nucleotides, the CDR3 is TGCGCCAGCAGCTTTGGAACGGGACACCCCGGGGAGCTGTTTTTT. Protein: CASSFGTGHPGELFF. Full variable domain (missing parts from reference TRBV5-1 and TRBJ2-2): KAGVTQTPRYLIKTRGQQVTLSCSPISGHRSVSWYQQTPGQGLQFLFEYFSETQRNKGNFPGRFSGRQFSNSRSEMNVSTLELGDSALYLCASSFGTGHPGELFFGEGSRLTVL.

CDR3 nucleotides: TGTGCCAGCAGCTTAGGGTCGGGAGTGACGTTCCCCTACGAGCAGTACTTC. Protein sequence: CASSLGSGVTFPYEQYF. The chain recombines TRBV7-2 with TRBJ2-7; tentative D call: TRBD2 (6 bases). The germline V gene encodes CDR1 SGHTA and CDR2 FQGNSA. Trimming pared 1 base from V and 2 bases from J, leaving 18 bases between. This CDR3 is built from 17 residues.

The chain employs TRBV9 and TRBJ2-2; no reliable D call. V lost 1 base to trimming and J lost 1 base, with 2 bases between them. This CDR3 region has 13 residues. The germline gives CDR1 SGDLS, CDR2 YYNGEE. The CDR3 protein is CASSVKNTGELFF. The CDR3 nucleotides are TGTGCCAGCAGCGTAAAGAACACCGGGGAGCTGTTTTTT.

The CDR3 loop is CASSQTSGRPTDTQYF. For the CDR3, the DNA is TGTGCCAGCAGTCAAACTAGCGGGAGGCCCACAGATACGCAGTATTTT. The chain has TRBV6-2 or TRBV6-3 and TRBJ2-3; the match to TRBD2 covers 12 bases. The trim removed 5 bases at V and 2 bases at J, leaving 5 bases unmatched. The CDR3 is made up of 16 amino acids. Germline CDR1 MNHEY, CDR2 SVGEGT.